The T cell receptor (beta chain) described here comes from a study of T cell responses to AZD1222 COVID-19 vaccine. Libraries were prepared by immunoSEQ multiplex PCR; TCRdb keeps only in-frame clonotypes and omits some of them. Here the sample spans around 140,000 clones, 85% to 90% being singletons. Combined were second doses at about 4 or about 12 weeks. This CDR3 is 18 amino acids long. Germline CDR1 WNHNN, CDR2 SYGVQD (reference sequence). V lost 7 bases to trimming and J lost 5 bases, with 28 bases between them. The chain joins TRBV10-1 to TRBJ2-3; the D gene is possibly TRBD2 (6 bases). The receptor comes from an adult who received the AZD1222 COVID-19 vaccine. Sequencing was performed on peripheral blood, taken 28 days after the second AZD1222 dose. CDR3 bases: TGCGCCAGCATTGGGAGGATAAAAGAGGACGCCTTGGGAGATACGCAGTATTTT. Protein: CASIGRIKEDALGDTQYF.